This T cell receptor (beta chain) was profiled in a study of read filtering for tumor transcriptome and immune sequencing. For the study at large: Mean patient age was roughly 61 years, range roughly 45 to 85; some 17 male, 14 to 15 female. 8 patients were R-ISS I, some 15 were R-ISS II, about seven were R-ISS III. IR-seq gave about 4 to 10.27 million TCR reads per sample; RNA-seq gave roughly 80 to 1,300.

This clonotype was seen ten or more times. At the time of active disease, bone marrow was collected from every patient. Per the germline V gene, CDR1 is MNHEY and CDR2 is SVGEGT. With 4 bases removed from V and 4 bases from J, the gap between germline ends came to 7 bases. The CDR3 runs 12 residues. This library used roughly 430 ng RNA and molecular barcoded adaptors spanning alpha/delta and beta/gamma chains. TCRdb analysed the reads with MiXCR anew, one entry per CDR3 protein. This table has tens of thousands of distinct CDR3 sequences, roughly 18% appearing once. This TCR came from a donor at least 40 years old with multiple myeloma. V and J are TRBV6-2 or TRBV6-3 and TRBJ2-5; no definite D call. The sample was a population of CD138-negative cells sorted from bone marrow. CDR3 DNA: TGTGCCAGCAGTTGGGCCTCAGAGACCCAGTACTTC. This codes for CASSWASETQYF.